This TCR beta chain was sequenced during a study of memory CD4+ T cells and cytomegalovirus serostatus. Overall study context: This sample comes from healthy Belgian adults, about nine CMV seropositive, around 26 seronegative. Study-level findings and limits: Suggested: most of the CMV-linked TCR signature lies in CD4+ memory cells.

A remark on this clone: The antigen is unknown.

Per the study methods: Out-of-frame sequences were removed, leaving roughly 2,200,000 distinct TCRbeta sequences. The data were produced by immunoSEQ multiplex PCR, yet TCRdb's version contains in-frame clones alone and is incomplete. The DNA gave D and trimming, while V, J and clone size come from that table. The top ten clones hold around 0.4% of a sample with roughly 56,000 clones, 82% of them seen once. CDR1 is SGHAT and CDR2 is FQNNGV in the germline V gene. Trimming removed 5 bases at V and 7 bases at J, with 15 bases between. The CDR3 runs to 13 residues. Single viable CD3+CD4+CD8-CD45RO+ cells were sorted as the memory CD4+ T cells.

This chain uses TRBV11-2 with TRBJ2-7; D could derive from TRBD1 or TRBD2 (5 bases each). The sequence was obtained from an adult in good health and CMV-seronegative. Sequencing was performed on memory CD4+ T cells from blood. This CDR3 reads CASSLRGPGEQYF. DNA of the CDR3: TGTGCCAGCAGCCTCCGGGGCCCGGGGGAGCAGTACTTC.